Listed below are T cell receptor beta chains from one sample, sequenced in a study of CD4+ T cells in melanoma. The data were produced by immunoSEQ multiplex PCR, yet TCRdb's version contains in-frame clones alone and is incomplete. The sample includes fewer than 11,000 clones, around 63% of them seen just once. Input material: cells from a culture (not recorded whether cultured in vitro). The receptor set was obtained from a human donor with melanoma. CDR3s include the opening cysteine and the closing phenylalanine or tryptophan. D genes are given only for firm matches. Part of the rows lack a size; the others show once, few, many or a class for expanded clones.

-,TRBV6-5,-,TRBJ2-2,CASSSSGELFF,TGTGCCAGCAGTAGCTCCGGGGAGCTGTTTTTT
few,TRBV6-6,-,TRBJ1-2,CASSPTGNYGYTF,TGTGCCAGCAGTCCGACAGGCAACTATGGCTACACCTTC
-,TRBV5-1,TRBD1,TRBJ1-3,CASSPTGDGYTIYF,TGCGCCAGCAGTCCAACAGGGGATGGGTACACCATATATTTT
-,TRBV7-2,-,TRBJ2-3,CASSLVKTSTDTQYF,TGTGCCAGCAGCTTAGTTAAGACTAGCACAGATACGCAGTATTTT
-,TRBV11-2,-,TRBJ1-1,CASSPGSWGEAFF,TGTGCCAGCAGCCCCGGGTCCTGGGGTGAAGCTTTCTTT
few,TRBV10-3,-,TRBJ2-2,CAISGLPGELFF,TGTGCCATCAGTGGGCTCCCCGGGGAGCTGTTTTTT
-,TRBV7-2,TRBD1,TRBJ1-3,CASSRWRGTAGNTIYF,TGTGCCAGCAGCCGATGGCGCGGGACAGCTGGAAACACCATATATTTT
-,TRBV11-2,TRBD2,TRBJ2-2,CASRLLSGANTGELFF,TGTGCCAGCAGGTTGCTAAGCGGGGCTAACACCGGGGAGCTGTTTTTT
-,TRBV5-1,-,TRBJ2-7,CASSPGTSDAYEQYF,TGCGCCAGCAGCCCGGGCACTTCTGACGCCTACGAGCAGTACTTC
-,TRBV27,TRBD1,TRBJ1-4,CASSRLRQGGHYEKLFF,TGTGCCAGCAGTAGACTCCGACAGGGGGGCCATTATGAAAAACTGTTTTTT
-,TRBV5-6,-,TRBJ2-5,CASSLRETQYF,TGTGCCAGCAGCTTGCGAGAGACCCAGTACTTC
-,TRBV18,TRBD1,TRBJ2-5,CASNRGVGETQYF,TGTGCCAGCAACAGGGGTGTCGGCGAGACCCAGTACTTC
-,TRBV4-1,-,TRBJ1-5,CASSRNADTNQPQHF,TGCGCCAGCAGCAGGAACGCCGATACCAATCAGCCCCAGCATTTT
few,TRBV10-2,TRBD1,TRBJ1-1,CASSPGGRTEAFF,TGCGCCAGCAGCCCAGGGGGAAGGACTGAAGCTTTCTTT
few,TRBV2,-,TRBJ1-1,CASSDTRRVAFF,TGTGCCAGCAGTGACACCCGACGGGTGGCTTTCTTT
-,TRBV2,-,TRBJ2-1,CASIRYNEQFF,TGTGCCAGCATTCGGTACAATGAGCAGTTCTTC
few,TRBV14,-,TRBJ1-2,CASSQTANGYTF,TGTGCCAGCAGCCAGACAGCCAACGGCTACACCTTC
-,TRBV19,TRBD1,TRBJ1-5,CASNQSDRGMGQPQHF,TGTGCCAGTAACCAGTCGGACAGGGGAATGGGTCAGCCCCAGCATTTT
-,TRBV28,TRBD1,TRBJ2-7,CASSLMTGGFYEQYF,TGTGCCAGCAGTTTAATGACAGGGGGATTCTACGAGCAGTACTTC
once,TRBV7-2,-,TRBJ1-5,CASSPRVLGYQPQHF,TGTGCCAGCAGCCCGCGGGTCCTAGGGTATCAGCCCCAGCATTTT
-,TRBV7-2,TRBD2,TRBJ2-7,CASSLIPGGAYEQYF,TGTGCCAGCAGCTTAATTCCCGGGGGGGCCTACGAGCAGTACTTC
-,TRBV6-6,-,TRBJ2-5,CASSSSSWEQYF,TGTGCCAGCAGTTCGTCCTCCTGGGAGCAGTACTTC
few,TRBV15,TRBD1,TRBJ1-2,CATSRVTGTGYGYTF,TGTGCCACCAGCAGAGTTACTGGGACAGGTTATGGCTACACCTTC
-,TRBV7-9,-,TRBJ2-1,CASSLQQGGEQFF,TGTGCCAGCAGCTTACAACAGGGAGGGGAGCAGTTCTTC
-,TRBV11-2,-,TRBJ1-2,CASRQLTGGPANYGYTF,TGTGCCAGCAGACAATTGACGGGAGGGCCGGCTAACTATGGCTACACCTTC
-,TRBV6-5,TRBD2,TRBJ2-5,CASSYAGGGETQYF,TGTGCCAGCAGTTACGCCGGGGGAGGGGAGACCCAGTACTTC
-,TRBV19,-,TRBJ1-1,CASSRGLNTEAFF,TGTGCCAGTTCCCGGGGGTTGAACACTGAAGCTTTCTTT